This TCR beta chain was retrieved from a study of cytomegalovirus exposure and HLA in healthy donors (dated by TCRdb to about 2017). Some background on the complete study: An earlier analysis of 587 of the donors reported approximately 300 Gb of sequence data and 117 million unique TCR beta sequences obtained from some 200 million T cells. To decide whether each TCR beta V gene segment behaved as functional or pseudogenic, an earlier analysis of approximately 620 of the donors relied on high-throughput TCR beta sequencing. The genetic ancestry cluster associated with self-reported Caucasian donors included around 76% of the 398 genotyped donors. The study used immunosequencing to profile the T cell repertoires of approximately 690 subjects and linked those repertoires to cytomegalovirus serostatus. Class I and class II HLA loci were covered by the typing at four-digit resolution. The study aimed to test whether cataloging public T cell receptors could reveal signatures of past pathogen exposure. Among 350 to 400 genotyped donors of the cohort, an average of about 240,000 unique TCR beta nucleotide sequences were sequenced per donor, around 20% of them non-productive. To predict cytomegalovirus infection status, the study combined high-throughput TCR immunosequencing, statistical association of individual TCRs with disease status, and machine learning. Because of strong linkage in the cohort, roughly five DR-DQ haplotypes were treated as single units for association and clustering. In a later genetic analysis, genome-wide SNP genotypes for about three fifths of the roughly 670 donors were used, and that subset was treated as a discovery cohort. The later analysis used no new phenotypic data to find candidate immune exposures, relying instead on TCR beta sequences and their occurrence across donors. Donor age, sex, ethnicity and CMV serostatus were compiled alongside the repertoire data. Along with the approximately 650-subject first cohort, a separate validation cohort of more than 90 different subjects was used. In a later analysis, previously published TCR beta repertoires from several hundred donors were re-analyzed and high-resolution HLA genotyping was added so that TCR occurrence patterns could be studied. An early release covering just under 650 HLA-typed donors comprised 250 to 350 gigabases of sequencing data and approximately 85 million unique TCR sequences. The number of donors typed differed by locus, with 629-630 for A, B, C, DRB1 and DQB1, roughly 520 for DQA1, over 600 for DPA1, and some 440 for DPB1. Every repertoire in the discovery cohort had been generated on one and the same sequencing platform.

Remarks on this clone: The target of this receptor is not known. No quality values exist for individual bases; no much larger clone is one base distant.

The cohort consisted of 650 to 850 healthy bone marrow donors. At the time of sampling, every cohort member was nominally healthy, though immune exposures that went unrecorded were likely present. The donor tested CMV seronegative, placing the donor among the approximately 360 seronegative members of the cohort. A peripheral blood sample was collected from each donor, and TCR beta sequencing was performed on peripheral blood mononuclear cells. The Qiagen DNeasy Blood Extraction Kit was used to extract genomic DNA from the blood cell samples. In the germline V gene, CDR1 corresponds to MRHNA and CDR2 to SNTAGT. V loses 5 bases, J loses 1 base, and the germline ends lie 8 bases apart. Reading from cysteine to phenylalanine, the CDR3 counts 14 amino acids. Only the CDR3 DNA is retained, 42 bases long and in frame from the first base. Library generation was performed with the immunoSEQ multiplex PCR assay. For the multiplex PCR, a mixture combining 60 forward primers for TCR Vbeta segments and 13 reverse primers for TCR Jbeta segments was used. The CDR3 region of rearranged TCR beta genes was amplified from genomic DNA with a multiplex PCR assay. Amplified TCR beta libraries were sequenced as 87-base-pair reads on the Illumina HiSeq System. The published analysis was carried out like this. A later analysis counted about 76 million unique TCR beta chains across the 650 to 800 repertoires, and 9 million to 14 million of these chains were shared by at least two donors. Raw reads were error-corrected and collapsed into unique sequences by a nearest-neighbor algorithm in which closely related sequences were merged to remove PCR and sequencing errors. Alignment of CDR3 sequences to IMGT reference sequences was used to assign V, D and J gene segments. For a sequence to be retained, a match of at least six nucleotides to both a V gene segment and a J gene segment was required. Rearrangements were called productive when the CDR3 lacked stop codons and stayed in frame with V and J; all others were non-productive. CDR3 was defined according to IMGT convention as the region running from the second conserved V-encoded cysteine to the conserved J-encoded phenylalanine. Sequences without an unambiguous match to a single V gene segment were excluded from the earlier analysis of approximately 560 of the donors. In an earlier analysis of 587 of the donors, V segments were called functional above 56.7% productive rearrangements and were called segregating when the between-donor standard deviation exceeded 5%. To diagnose cytomegalovirus status from the catalog of TCR beta chain sequences, a statistical classification framework was built. In a later analysis, V and J genes were assigned by comparing TCR nucleotide sequences against IMGT/GENE-DB human TR gene sequences. Using the TCRdist pipeline, a later analysis assigned CDR3 sequences along with most-parsimonious VDJ recombination scenarios. In a later analysis, each TCR beta chain was defined by its CDR3 amino acid sequence together with its V-gene family, and reads without a unique V-gene family were excluded. To address suspected cross-contamination and a sequencing artifact, a later analysis removed under 600 highly shared, low-generation-probability nucleotide sequences. In a later analysis, a clonal expansion index was calculated for each public chain from normalized within-repertoire ranks of inferred template counts. In a later analysis, generation probabilities were computed with a VDJ recombination model fitted to out-of-frame rearrangements, and the resulting probabilities were checked against IGoR. A later analysis scored TCR-TCR, TCR-HLA and TCR-CMV co-occurrence with hypergeometric tests, applying a repertoire-size bias correction to TCR pairs. A later analysis estimated false discovery rates by permuting HLA or CMV assignments 20 times. In a later analysis, co-occurring TCRs were grouped using DBSCAN, with TCRdist sequence similarity added in when clustering inside HLA-allele-positive subsets. Co-occurrence clustering excluded repertoires with fewer than 30,000 or more than 120,000 public chains, plus five with anomalous nucleotide sharing. In its TCRdb copy, this immuneACCESS table keeps in-frame sequences only and misses some clones. Where compared with another copy, unresolved V genes explain less than half of these, and the others have no known cause. Clone size and V and J calls were adopted from that table, with D and trimming inferred from the DNA. For this sample the table gives 90,000 to 100,000 clones, of which approximately 80% were detected only once. The top ten hold approximately 4.4% of the sample.

General study outcomes and caveats: The authors suggested that the approach could potentially be generalized to other disease states and immunological phenotypes. The presence/absence analyses assumed that sequencing depth was roughly uniform across donors, and that assumption may not be true. Because counts were too low, fewer than 20 rarely observed V segments, including chromosome 9 orphons, were excluded from the earlier analysis of a few hundred of the donors. When HLA alleles, especially DR and DQ, strongly co-occurred, attributing TCR associations to individual alleles was difficult. Three of the identified cytomegalovirus-associated TCR beta chains were confirmed in vitro to be specific for cytomegalovirus antigens. A total of fewer than 200 TCR beta chains were listed by the study as associated with cytomegalovirus. A later genetic analysis reported fewer N-insertions in productive TCRs among donors in an Asian-associated ancestry cluster than the roughly 620-donor mean. A further reported finding was that TCR beta sequences accurately predicted the HLA-A and HLA-B alleles for most subjects in the first cohort. In an earlier analysis of several hundred of the donors, most TCR beta V segments were observed in productive rearrangements about 90% or about 30% of the time, broadly matching IMGT annotations. Linkage disequilibrium might explain the correlated functional status among segregating V segments, but an unknown experimental factor could not be excluded. According to a later analysis, parvovirus B19, influenza, CMV and Epstein-Barr virus appeared linked to several top co-occurrence clusters. In this cohort, only TCR beta chains were sequenced, and detectable features were limited by the absence of alpha or paired-chain data. In a later genetic analysis, a missense DCLRE1C variant was associated with V-gene and J-gene trimming of TCR beta chains, and the association was replicated in an independent cohort. In a later analysis, HLA-associated TCR beta chains showed more clonal expansion and lower generation probabilities than non-associated chains that were equally common. Because some donors lacked HLA typing at each locus, the association tests relied only on the typed subset. Some IMGT-functional V segments, including TRBV6-2 and TRBV6-3, could not be distinguished by the 87-base-pair reads and were therefore excluded. The classifier was reported to diagnose cytomegalovirus status with high specificity and sensitivity in both the original and validation cohorts. A cluster of highly shared sequence variants was judged likely to represent a technical artifact of the sequencing pipeline. In a later analysis, the rate of TCR association differed among HLA loci, with DRB1 alleles having the most associated TCRs and HLA-C alleles having the fewest. The only immune exposure information available for the cohort was CMV serostatus. Most TCR sequences were observed very rarely across donors, whereas some public TCRs were present in many individuals. In a later analysis, 16,951 TCR beta sequences were associated with specific HLA alleles at a false discovery rate of 0.05. According to a later analysis, most CMV-associated TCR beta chains appeared to be HLA-restricted, and the HLA associations seemed to be driven largely by CMV exposure.

The chain employs TRBV6-4 and TRBJ2-2, and possibly TRBD1, on 5 matching bases. This clonotype was sampled from a middle-aged woman in good health and CMV-seronegative. The sample comprised PBMCs. The CDR3 sequence is CASSSGQNTGELFF. The DNA is TGTGCCAGCAGTTCCGGACAGAACACCGGGGAGCTGTTTTTT.